One and the same sample provided the 24 T cell receptor beta chains below, sequenced in a study of cytomegalovirus exposure and HLA in healthy donors. The PCR ran on 60 Vbeta and 13 Jbeta primers. Assay: immunoSEQ multiplex PCR; the TCRdb copy retains only in-frame clones and omits some. The table includes about 120,000 clones, around 86% detected once. The specimen was PBMCs. The receptors originated from a woman aged 40 to 50 in good health and CMV-seronegative.

This chain joins TRBV10-1 and TRBJ1-1; tentative D call: TRBD1 (5 bases). Trimming cost V 6 bases and J 3 bases, with 11 bases left between them. Per the germline V gene, CDR1 is WNHNN and CDR2 is SYGVQD (reference sequence). This CDR3 region has 13 residues. CDR3 region: CASRPDSYTEAFF. The CDR3 nucleotides are TGCGCCAGCAGACCCGACAGTTACACTGAAGCTTTCTTT.

V and J are TRBV30 and TRBJ2-2; D unresolved. The CDR3 is 14 amino acids. CDR1 and CDR2 from the germline V gene are GTSNPN and SVGIG (reference sequence). Between the trimmed V and J ends, which lost 0 bases and 1 base, there was a span of 6 bases. CDR3 protein: CAWSVNRNTGELFF. CDR3 DNA sequence: TGTGCCTGGAGTGTAAATCGGAACACCGGGGAGCTGTTTTTT.

The chain has TRBV28 and TRBJ2-1, with 12 bases identical to TRBD2. Germline V CDR1 and CDR2: MDHEN, SYDVKM. This CDR3 is built from 14 residues. V lost 8 bases, J lost 3 bases, and 2 bases stayed unmatched. CDR3 sequence (DNA): TGTGCCAGCCGACTAGCGGGAGTCTACAATGAGCAGTTCTTC. Amino acid sequence: CASRLAGVYNEQFF.

The V gene is TRBV19, the J gene TRBJ1-1; tentative D call: TRBD1 (6 bases). This CDR3 has 14 residues. The germline V gene has CDR1 LNHDA and CDR2 SQIVND (reference sequence). V shed 6 bases and J shed 0 bases, with 11 bases lying between them. CDR3 sequence: CASRRDILNTEAFF. CDR3 nucleotide sequence: TGTGCCAGTAGGAGGGACATATTGAACACTGAAGCTTTCTTT.

This clone was counted a single time. The rearrangement uses TRBV27 and TRBJ2-1; 11 nucleotides agree with TRBD2. Germline lookup yields CDR1 MNHEY and CDR2 SMNVEV (reference sequence). This CDR3 region has 15 residues. The V and J ends lost 4 bases and 5 bases, in that order; junction bases with no gene match: 4. As DNA, the CDR3 is TGTGCCAGCAGTTCCGGGACTAGCGGCCACAATGAGCAGTTCTTC. It is translated as CASSSGTSGHNEQFF.

With regard to this clone: The junction departs from the called germline gene at one end, perhaps through a read error. J is TRBJ1-1 and V is TRBV11-2, with TRBD1 identical over 7 bases. The CDR3 has 15 amino acids. Germline V gives CDR1 SGHAT, CDR2 FQNNGV. CDR3 sequence reads: CASSVDRVGNTEAFF. The DNA for the CDR3 is TGTGCCAGCAGCGTAGACAGGGTGGGCAACACTGAAGCTTTCTTT.

The gene calls are TRBV2 and TRBJ2-1, with D possibly being TRBD1 (5 bases). The CDR3 runs 14 residues. From germline, CDR1 is SNHLY and CDR2 FYNNEI. V was cut by 6 bases and J by 7 bases, with 16 bases left in between. DNA of the CDR3: TGTGCCAGCAGCTCAGGGATCTTAGTAAATGAGCAGTTCTTC. The encoded protein is CASSSGILVNEQFF.

The chain combines TRBV27 with TRBJ1-2; TRBD1 matches 7 bases. The V and J ends lost 6 bases and 4 bases, in that order; junction bases with no gene match: 5. Per germline, CDR1 MNHEY and CDR2 SMNVEV (reference sequence). The CDR3 has 13 amino acids. Here the CDR3 reads CASSSTGVYGYTF. Here the CDR3 DNA reads TGTGCCAGCAGCTCTACAGGGGTCTATGGCTACACCTTC.

The CDR3 region has the DNA TGCGCCAGCAGCCAAGAATCGGTGGTAGGGAGGACTAATGAAAAACTGTTTTTT. Protein product: CASSQESVVGRTNEKLFF. The gene calls are TRBV4-1 and TRBJ1-4; D gene ambiguous. V lost 0 bases to trimming and J lost 2 bases, with 16 bases between them. CDR3 length: 18 amino acids. Germline V gene sequence: CDR1 MGHRA, CDR2 YSYEKL.

This clone was detected once. The rearrangement joins TRBV7-3 to TRBJ1-1; no clear D gene. V was clipped by 5 bases and J by 4 bases, with 14 bases between them. The CDR3 consists of 14 residues. The germline V gene encodes CDR1 SGHTA and CDR2 FQGTGA. CDR3 residues: CASSPRVGSTEAFF. For the CDR3, the DNA is TGTGCCAGCAGCCCGCGGGTAGGTTCCACTGAAGCTTTCTTT.

The chain uses TRBV28 and TRBJ2-5; TRBD2 aligns across 15 bases. Germline V gene sequence: CDR1 MDHEN, CDR2 SYDVKM. This CDR3 is built from 17 residues. Losses at the gene ends were 7 bases for V and 11 bases for J; bases not matched to a gene: 17. The CDR3 sequence is CASKLPGLAGGFSGQYF. The CDR3 DNA reads TGTGCCAGCAAACTCCCGGGACTAGCGGGGGGCTTTTCGGGGCAGTACTTC.

The V and J genes are TRBV7-9 and TRBJ2-5; the match to TRBD2 covers 8 bases. The V and J ends lost 1 base and 1 base, in that order; junction bases with no gene match: 2. This CDR3 has 15 residues. Germline V gene lookup returns CDR1 SEHNR and CDR2 FQNEAQ (reference sequence). CDR3 nucleotides: TGTGCCAGCAGCTTAGGAGCGGGGGTCCAAGAGACCCAGTACTTC. Its protein is CASSLGAGVQETQYF. Looking up the rest from reference TRBV7-9 and TRBJ2-5 gives the full variable domain: DTGVSQNPRHKITKRGQNVTFRCDPISEHNRLYWYRQTLGQGPEFLTYFQNEAQLEKSRLLSDRFSAERPKGSFSTLEIQRTEQGDSAMYLCASSLGAGVQETQYFGPGTRLLVL.

The chain recombines TRBV6-6 with TRBJ1-1, with 8 bases lining up with TRBD1. Germline V gene data show CDR1 as MNHNY and CDR2 as SVGAGI (reference sequence). This CDR3 has 14 residues. Trimming removed 6 bases from V and 1 base from J; junction bases left unmatched: 4. The CDR3 spells CASSKTGENTEAFF. DNA for the CDR3: TGTGCCAGCAGCAAGACAGGGGAGAACACTGAAGCTTTCTTT.

CDR3 loop: CSVELSGGTGYTF. The DNA for the CDR3 is TGCAGCGTTGAACTCTCCGGAGGGACTGGCTACACCTTC. This chain links TRBV29-1 with TRBJ1-2, with D possibly TRBD1 on 5 matching bases. The CDR3 length is 13 residues. Germline V gene lookup returns CDR1 SQVTM and CDR2 ANQGSEA. Trimming removed 2 bases from V and 7 bases from J, with 14 bases in between.

The rearrangement uses TRBV7-9 and TRBJ2-1; D remains unclear. The CDR3 sequence is 14 residues long. Trimming cost V 4 bases and J 8 bases, with 15 bases left between them. Germline V gene lookup returns CDR1 SEHNR and CDR2 FQNEAQ (reference sequence). CDR3 bases: TGTGCCAGCAGCTCTACGCGTTCCCTGGATGAGCAGTTCTTC. Translating it yields CASSSTRSLDEQFF.

The chain carries TRBV6-5 and TRBJ1-2; D call uncertain. Trimming cost V 0 bases and J 8 bases, with 13 bases left between them. CDR1 MNHEY and CDR2 SVGAGI come from the germline V gene. The CDR3 is made up of 14 amino acids. For the CDR3, the DNA is TGTGCCAGCAGTTACTCGCCGGGAGCTTACGGCTACACCTTC. This encodes CASSYSPGAYGYTF.

This sequence joins TRBV18 and TRBJ1-1; no clear D gene. The germline V and J ends were trimmed by 0 bases and 11 bases, with 10 bases remaining between them. CDR1 KGHSH and CDR2 LQKENI come from the germline V gene. This CDR3 is built from 12 residues. CDR3 in amino acids: CASSPPGLYAFF. CDR3 sequence (DNA): TGTGCCAGCTCACCACCCGGACTGTATGCTTTCTTT.

To note about this clone: In the same sample, other DNA sequences code for this CDR3. This sequence joins TRBV11-3 and TRBJ1-1; a possible D gene is TRBD1 (5 bases). Trimming shortened V by 6 bases and J by 0 bases, and 8 bases separated the two germline ends. The length of the CDR3 is 13 residues. Germline lookup yields CDR1 SGHNT and CDR2 YENEEA. The CDR3 DNA reads as TGTGCCAGCAGTTTACAGGTGAACACTGAAGCTTTCTTT. Translating gives CASSLQVNTEAFF.

J is TRBJ2-7 and V is TRBV18, with TRBD2 identical over 10 bases. The CDR3 contains 16 residues. V dropped 6 bases and J dropped 0; count of bases not matched to a gene: 8. Germline V gene sequence: CDR1 KGHSH, CDR2 LQKENI. DNA of the CDR3: TGTGCCAGCTCCCTCCTAGCGGGGGCAGGCTCCTACGAGCAGTACTTC. This gives the protein CASSLLAGAGSYEQYF.

A few counts support this clone. V gene TRBV10-3 combines with J gene TRBJ1-1, with a possible D match to TRBD1 (6 bases). This CDR3 region has 10 residues. V lost 6 bases and J 8 bases, leaving 7 bases between the germline ends. The germline V gene has CDR1 ENHRY and CDR2 SYGVKD. CDR3: CAIRDREAFF. The CDR3 DNA is TGTGCCATCAGAGACAGGGAAGCTTTCTTT.

The V and J genes are TRBV4-1 and TRBJ2-1, with TRBD2 identical over 10 bases. CDR1 is MGHRA and CDR2 is YSYEKL in the germline V gene. The CDR3 consists of 17 residues. The ends lost 4 bases at V and 6 bases at J; junction bases unmatched: 12. The CDR3 bases are TGCGCCAGCAGCCCCGCCGAAACTAGCGGGACCGCCAATGAGCAGTTCTTC. This codes for CASSPAETSGTANEQFF.

This chain joins TRBV5-6 and TRBJ2-5, with a possible D match to TRBD2 (5 bases). V was shortened by 3 bases and J by 11 bases, with 14 bases between the two germline ends. The germline V gene encodes CDR1 SGHDT and CDR2 YYEEEE. The CDR3 consists of 12 residues. The CDR3 loop reads CASSSRLGEQYF. CDR3 nucleotides: TGTGCCAGCAGCTCTCGGCTTGGGGAGCAGTACTTC.

J is TRBJ2-7 and V is TRBV27; unclear D gene. Germline V gene lookup returns CDR1 MNHEY and CDR2 SMNVEV (reference sequence). Trimming left V 5 bases short and J 3 bases short, with 20 bases between. The CDR3 is made up of 16 amino acids. CDR3 sequence reads: CASSNYPSGGHYEQYF. In DNA, the CDR3 is TGTGCCAGCAGTAATTACCCCTCTGGCGGCCACTACGAGCAGTACTTC.

The rearrangement uses TRBV13 and TRBJ2-3; 12 bases agree with TRBD2. J was trimmed by 0 bases and V by 4 bases; bases with no gene match: 5. The length of the CDR3 is 17 residues. Germline assignment: CDR1 PRHDT and CDR2 FYEKMQ (reference sequence). For the CDR3, the DNA is TGTGCCAGCAGCTCTGGACTAGCGGGGACGAGCACAGATACGCAGTATTTT. Its protein product is CASSSGLAGTSTDTQYF.